This entry lists 20 T cell receptor beta chains sequenced from one sample in a study of T cells in tumors after PD-1 blockade. Profiling relied on immunoSEQ multiplex PCR, and the TCRdb table lists in-frame clones only, not all of them. The table records roughly 47,000 clones, 60% to 80% of them present only once. The sample in question was PBMCs, obtained before anti-PD-1 treatment. The receptors here all came from a human donor with basal cell carcinoma.

This clone was found once. The genes are TRBV7-9 and TRBJ1-3; no clear D. Germline CDR1 is SEHNR and CDR2 is FQNEAQ (reference sequence). Trimming removed 0 bases from V and 4 bases from J, with 7 bases in between. The CDR3 is 14 residues long. CDR3: CASSLASQGNTIYF. CDR3 in DNA: TGTGCCAGCAGCTTAGCCTCGCAAGGAAACACCATATATTTT.

The V and J genes are TRBV3-1 (or the pseudogene TRBV3-2) and TRBJ1-1, with 9 bases aligning to TRBD1. The CDR3 sequence is 12 residues long. Looked up from germline, CDR1 is LGHDT and CDR2 is YNNKEL (reference sequence). Trimming took 8 bases from V and 3 from J; bases not matched to a gene: 1. The CDR3 protein is CASGQGYTEAFF. The CDR3, as DNA: TGTGCCAGCGGACAGGGGTACACTGAAGCTTTCTTT.

This chain uses TRBV19 with TRBJ2-3; 15 nucleotides align to TRBD2. With V trimmed by 2 bases and J by 4 bases, 7 bases remained unmatched. CDR3 length: 18 amino acids. Germline assignment: CDR1 LNHDA and CDR2 SQIVND (reference sequence). In nucleotides, the CDR3 is TGTGCCAGTAGTATACAGGGGACTAGCGGGAGGAGGTCAGATACGCAGTATTTT. Its translation: CASSIQGTSGRRSDTQYF.

This clone appeared a single time. The chain combines TRBV11-2 with TRBJ2-7; 9 bases match TRBD1. The CDR3 contains 18 residues. Germline CDR1 and CDR2: SGHAT and FQNNGV. The V and J ends lost 2 bases and 1 base, in that order; junction bases with no gene match: 12. The CDR3 DNA follows: TGTGCCAGCAGCTTATACCGGGACAGGGTATATTCGTCCTACGAGCAGTACTTC. Amino acids: CASSLYRDRVYSSYEQYF.

J is TRBJ1-2 and V is TRBV19; D not resolved. V was trimmed by 5 bases and J by 4 bases, leaving 11 bases between them. Germline CDR1 and CDR2: LNHDA and SQIVND (reference sequence). The CDR3 extends over 13 amino acids. The CDR3 DNA sequence: TGTGCCAGTAGTGAAGGACTTACCTATGGCTACACCTTC. Its protein product is CASSEGLTYGYTF. The full variable domain, with the rest looked up from reference TRBV19 and TRBJ1-2, is DGGITQSPKYLFRKEGQNVTLSCEQNLNHDAMYWYRQDPGQGLRLIYYSQIVNDFQKGDIAEGYSVSREKKESFPLTVTSAQKNPTAFYLCASSEGLTYGYTFGSGTRLTVV.

The V gene is TRBV3-1 (or the pseudogene TRBV3-2), the J gene TRBJ2-1; tentative D call: TRBD2 (7 bases). V lost 3 bases, J lost 6 bases, and 15 bases lay in between. Germline values: CDR1 LGHDT, CDR2 YNNKEL (reference sequence). The CDR3 loop spans 15 amino acids. The CDR3, as DNA: TGTGCCAGCAGCCAGAGGGGGGGGCTGCGCAATGAGCAGTTCTTC. Its translation: CASSQRGGLRNEQFF.

This clone was counted only a few times. The chain has TRBV9 and TRBJ2-3; TRBD2 might be the D (6 bases). The CDR3 length is 16 residues. Per the germline V gene, CDR1 is SGDLS and CDR2 is YYNGEE. Trimming pared 4 bases from V and 2 bases from J, leaving 17 bases between. The CDR3 here is CASSSRGGEFTDTQYF. The CDR3 DNA follows: TGTGCCAGCAGCTCCCGAGGCGGGGAGTTCACAGATACGCAGTATTTT.

The chain joins TRBV5-6 to TRBJ1-4; TRBD1 is a possible D gene (5 bases). CDR1 SGHDT and CDR2 YYEEEE come from the germline V gene. The CDR3 length is 16 residues. Trimming cost V 0 bases and J 5 bases, with 14 bases left between them. CDR3: CASSLGPAGMNEKLFF. The DNA for the CDR3 is TGTGCCAGCAGCTTGGGGCCAGCAGGGATGAATGAAAAACTGTTTTTT.

This clone was counted a single time. This chain uses TRBV19 with TRBJ2-3; 8 nucleotides line up with TRBD1. V lost 5 bases and J lost 1; bases outside the gene matches: 5. CDR3 length: 15 residues. Looked up from germline, CDR1 is LNHDA and CDR2 is SQIVND (reference sequence). In DNA form, the CDR3 reads TGTGCCAGTAGTCCCAGGGGGCGCGGCACAGATACGCAGTATTTT. Encoded protein: CASSPRGRGTDTQYF.

The rearrangement joins TRBV2 to TRBJ2-7; D is unresolved. Trimming removed 0 bases from V and 0 bases from J, with 15 bases in between. The length of the CDR3 is 17 residues. CDR1 and CDR2 (germline): SNHLY, FYNNEI. The CDR3, as DNA: TGTGCCAGCAGTGAAGCTCGTGGCAGGTGGAGCTCCTACGAGCAGTACTTC. It encodes CASSEARGRWSSYEQYF.

The V call is TRBV28, the J call TRBJ2-3; TRBD1 is a possible D gene (6 bases). This CDR3 region has 12 residues. Germline-derived CDR1 and CDR2 are MDHEN and SYDVKM. V lost 8 bases to trimming and J lost 12 bases, with 18 bases between them. The CDR3 sequence: CASQTTEGVQYF. CDR3 DNA: TGTGCCAGCCAAACTACCGAGGGGGTCCAGTATTTT.

This chain uses TRBV28 with TRBJ2-7; 9 nucleotides agree with TRBD2. Looked up from germline, CDR1 is MDHEN and CDR2 is SYDVKM. Trimming took 1 base from V and 5 from J; bases not matched to a gene: 9. The CDR3 is 16 residues long. This chain's CDR3 is CASSLFGSGSLDEQYF. The CDR3, as DNA: TGTGCCAGCAGTTTATTCGGTAGCGGGAGCCTCGACGAGCAGTACTTC. Full variable domain (remainder filled in from reference TRBV28 and TRBJ2-7): DVKVTQSSRYLVKRTGEKVFLECVQDMDHENMFWYRQDPGLGLRLIYFSYDVKMKEKGDIPEGYSVSREKKERFSLILESASTNQTSMYLCASSLFGSGSLDEQYFGPGTRLTVT.

The chain is built from TRBV5-6 and TRBJ1-5; D may be TRBD1 (6 bases). This CDR3 has 15 residues. Trimming pared 1 base from V and 3 bases from J, leaving 11 bases between. Germline-derived CDR1 and CDR2 are SGHDT and YYEEEE. The CDR3 loop is CASSLTGQNNQPQHF. The CDR3 DNA sequence: TGTGCCAGCAGCTTGACAGGACAGAACAATCAGCCCCAGCATTTT. The whole variable domain, filled in from reference TRBV5-6 and TRBJ1-5, reads DAGVTQSPTHLIKTRGQQVTLRCSPKSGHDTVSWYQQALGQGPQFIFQYYEEEERQRGNFPDRFSGHQFPNYSSELNVNALLLGDSALYLCASSLTGQNNQPQHFGDGTRLSIL.

This clone was counted a single time. The chain employs TRBV24-1 and TRBJ2-2; D may be TRBD2 (7 bases). The V gene lost 4 bases and the J gene lost 6 bases, with 17 bases spanning the gap. The CDR3 has 16 amino acids. The germline V gene encodes CDR1 KGHDR and CDR2 SFDVKD. The CDR3 nucleotides read TGTGCCACCAGTGACCCTGGAGGGGGGGATGCCGGGGAGCTGTTTTTT. Encoded protein: CATSDPGGGDAGELFF.

CDR3 sequence reads: CASSSGQRYTEAFF. CDR3 nucleotide sequence: TGTGCCAGTAGTTCCGGACAGCGTTACACTGAAGCTTTCTTT. The chain combines TRBV19 with TRBJ1-1; maybe TRBD1 (6 bases). Germline CDR1 is LNHDA and CDR2 is SQIVND (reference sequence). The V gene lost 5 bases and the J gene lost 3 bases, with 13 bases spanning the gap. The CDR3 sequence is 14 residues long.

The chain employs TRBV6-1 and TRBJ1-3; D is undetermined. From germline, CDR1 is MNHNS and CDR2 SASEGT. The ends were cut back, 3 bases at V and 0 bases at J, with 3 bases in the middle. The CDR3 is made up of 13 amino acids. CDR3 sequence: CASSDSSGNTIYF. The CDR3 DNA is TGTGCCAGCAGTGACAGCTCTGGAAACACCATATATTTT.

The chain uses TRBV18 and TRBJ2-5; D is perhaps TRBD1 (5 bases). Trimming took off 3 bases at V and 5 bases at J, with 13 bases between the two ends. This CDR3 has 14 residues. From germline, CDR1 is KGHSH and CDR2 LQKENI. CDR3 amino acids: CASSPRGSGETQYF. CDR3 coding DNA: TGTGCCAGCTCACCTCGAGGTTCAGGGGAGACCCAGTACTTC.

The chain joins TRBV2 to TRBJ2-3; D uncertain. The CDR3 has 13 residues. With 9 bases removed from V and 2 bases from J, the gap between germline ends came to 12 bases. Germline assignment: CDR1 SNHLY and CDR2 FYNNEI. In nucleotides, the CDR3 is TGTGCCAGTTCACGAGTATACACAGATACGCAGTATTTT. This gives the protein CASSRVYTDTQYF.

The chain is built from TRBV2 and TRBJ2-7, with TRBD1 identical over 8 bases. The trim removed 5 bases at V and 1 base at J, leaving 7 bases unmatched. Looked up from germline, CDR1 is SNHLY and CDR2 is FYNNEI. The CDR3 runs 15 residues. CDR3 sequence (DNA): TGTGCCAGCAGTTCAGGACAGGGTGGGTCCTACGAGCAGTACTTC. Translation: CASSSGQGGSYEQYF.

J is TRBJ1-1 and V is TRBV28; D is undetermined. Germline V gene sequence: CDR1 MDHEN, CDR2 SYDVKM. Trimming removed 2 bases at V and 4 bases at J, with 8 bases between. This CDR3 spans 13 amino acids. The CDR3 is CASSLGVGTEAFF. CDR3 in DNA: TGTGCCAGCAGTTTAGGCGTGGGCACTGAAGCTTTCTTT. The full variable domain, rest sourced from reference TRBV28 and TRBJ1-1, is DVKVTQSSRYLVKRTGEKVFLECVQDMDHENMFWYRQDPGLGLRLIYFSYDVKMKEKGDIPEGYSVSREKKERFSLILESASTNQTSMYLCASSLGVGTEAFFGQGTRLTVV.